Below, 25 T cell receptor beta chains from the same sample are listed, as sequenced in a study of Graves' ophthalmopathy and Graves' hyperthyroidism. RNA transcripts served as template for amplifying TCR beta CDR3 sequences. The first-round RT-PCR employed HTBI primers together with the Qiagen OneStep RT-PCR kit. A multiplex PCR was then performed as the second round. One entry per CDR3 protein results from TCRdb running MiXCR on the multiplex PCR reads. The table records roughly 700,000 distinct CDR3 sequences, 40% of them present only once. Material for sequencing was peripheral blood. Every receptor here comes from an adult man with Graves' ophthalmopathy.

This clonotype was seen repeatedly, ten times or more. This chain uses TRBV24-1 with TRBJ1-1; 10 nucleotides align to TRBD1. From germline, CDR1 is KGHDR and CDR2 SFDVKD. The CDR3 loop spans 15 amino acids. Trimming at V came to 4 bases and at J to 1 base, leaving 2 bases not matched to a gene. This CDR3 reads CATSEGQGRNTEAFF. As DNA, the CDR3 is TGTGCCACCAGTGAGGGACAGGGGCGGAACACTGAAGCTTTCTTT.

This clonotype was recorded only once. The chain carries TRBV25-1 and TRBJ1-4; possibly TRBD1 for D (6 bases). Trimming removed 8 bases at V and 5 bases at J, with 15 bases between. Germline CDR1 MGHDK, CDR2 SYGVNS. The CDR3 is 14 amino acids. This chain's CDR3 is CASLGGGANEKLFF. CDR3 bases: TGTGCCAGCTTAGGGGGAGGCGCAAATGAAAAACTGTTTTTT.

This clonotype was counted only a few times. This chain joins TRBV7-9 and TRBJ1-1, with D tentatively TRBD1 (6 bases). Germline assignment: CDR1 SEHNR and CDR2 FQNEAQ (reference sequence). The length of the CDR3 is 15 residues. With 5 bases removed from V and 0 bases from J, the gap between germline ends came to 13 bases. The CDR3 reads CASSPWTEMNTEAFF. The CDR3 nucleotides are TGTGCCAGCAGCCCTTGGACAGAAATGAACACTGAAGCTTTCTTT.

This clonotype was found once. V usage is TRBV20-1 and J usage is TRBJ1-1, with D tentatively TRBD1 (5 bases). This CDR3 has 13 residues. Germline CDR1 is DFQATT and CDR2 is SNEGSKA (reference sequence). DNA for the CDR3: TGCAGCTTGTATATGGGGCGCGTCACTGAAGCTTTCTTT. Protein sequence: CSLYMGRVTEAFF.

This chain connects TRBV12-3 or TRBV12-4 to TRBJ2-7; D perhaps matches TRBD2 (5 bases). The CDR3 sequence is 15 residues long. With 5 bases removed from V and 4 bases from J, the gap between germline ends came to 18 bases. The CDR3 DNA is TGTGCCAGCAGTCTCCGTCCCACGGGGTTTTACGAGCAGTACTTC. This gives the protein CASSLRPTGFYEQYF.

This clonotype was detected only a few times. This rearrangement joins TRBV25-1 to TRBJ2-2, with 12 bases matching TRBD2. V was clipped by 5 bases and J by 6 bases; unmatched bases: 7. This CDR3 spans 16 amino acids. CDR1 is MGHDK and CDR2 is SYGVNS in the germline V gene. The CDR3 sequence: CASSYSSGRVAGELFF. The DNA for the CDR3 is TGTGCCAGCAGTTACTCTAGCGGGAGGGTCGCCGGGGAGCTGTTTTTT. The whole variable domain, filled in from reference TRBV25-1 and TRBJ2-2, reads EADIYQTPRYLVIGTGKKITLECSQTMGHDKMYWYQQDPGMELHLIHYSYGVNSTEKGDLSSESTVSRIRTEHFPLTLESARPSHTSQYLCASSYSSGRVAGELFFGEGSRLTVL.

The chain employs TRBV10-3 and TRBJ2-5; tentatively, D is TRBD1 (7 bases). V lost 10 bases and J 5 bases, leaving 17 bases between the germline ends. CDR1 ENHRY and CDR2 SYGVKD come from the germline V gene. CDR3 length equals 13 residues. The CDR3: CATSRDSGETQYF. CDR3 sequence (DNA): TGTGCCACCAGCCGGGACAGCGGGGAGACCCAGTACTTC.

V gene TRBV25-1 combines with J gene TRBJ1-2, with D perhaps matching TRBD1 (6 bases). Trimming cost V 6 bases and J 3 bases, with 20 bases left between them. CDR3 length: 16 amino acids. CDR1 and CDR2 (germline): MGHDK, SYGVNS. The CDR3 region is CASSVEDRGGYYGYTF. In nucleotides, the CDR3 is TGTGCCAGCAGCGTTGAAGATCGAGGGGGTTACTATGGCTACACCTTC.

The rearrangement links TRBV4-2 to TRBJ2-2; no definite D call. The V end was cut by 0 bases, the J end by 5 bases, with 13 bases between. The CDR3 covers 16 residues. Germline assignment: CDR1 LGHNA and CDR2 YNFKEQ. CDR3 nucleotides: TGTGCCAGCAGCCAAGATCTTGGGGTAGGGACCGGGGAGCTGTTTTTT. Amino acids: CASSQDLGVGTGELFF.

This clonotype was recorded many times. V usage is TRBV7-2 and J usage is TRBJ2-7; D tentatively fits TRBD1 or TRBD2 (5 bases each). CDR1 is SGHTA, CDR2 FQGNSA, per germline. The CDR3 runs to 15 residues. V lost 4 bases and J lost 2, with 15 bases in between. The CDR3 sequence is CASSYVLGVTYEQYF. Here the CDR3 DNA reads TGTGCCAGCAGCTACGTCCTGGGGGTAACCTACGAGCAGTACTTC.

A note on this clonotype: One end of the junction fails to match germline, which may point to a read error. The rearrangement joins TRBV9 to TRBJ2-5; no clear D. CDR3 length: 16 residues. Germline CDR1 is SGDLS and CDR2 is YYNGEE. As DNA, the CDR3 is TGTGCCAGCAGCGTAGGTGTTTCAGGATTTCAAGGGACCCAGTACTTC. This codes for CASSVGVSGFQGTQYF.

This rearrangement joins TRBV13 to TRBJ1-5; 7 bases map to TRBD1. V lost 5 bases, J lost 9 bases, and 7 bases stayed unmatched. The germline gives CDR1 PRHDT, CDR2 FYEKMQ (reference sequence). The CDR3 sequence is 13 residues long. The CDR3 here is CASSQGGGRPQHF. CDR3 sequence (DNA): TGTGCCAGCAGCCAGGGGGGCGGGAGGCCCCAGCATTTT.

This clonotype was found many times. The gene calls are TRBV29-1 and TRBJ2-5; D possibly corresponds to TRBD1 (6 bases). The germline V and J ends were trimmed by 6 bases and 5 bases, with 19 bases remaining between them. The CDR3 is 14 amino acids. Germline assignment: CDR1 SQVTM and CDR2 ANQGSEA. Here the CDR3 reads CSVGLGHAAETQYF. In DNA, the CDR3 is TGCAGCGTGGGTTTGGGACATGCGGCGGAGACCCAGTACTTC.

This clonotype has just a few counts. The chain recombines TRBV2 with TRBJ1-1; D perhaps matches TRBD1 (6 bases). The germline V gene encodes CDR1 SNHLY and CDR2 FYNNEI. There are 14 residues in the CDR3. Trimming left V 4 bases short and J 1 base short, with 10 bases between. The CDR3 DNA reads TGTGCCAGCAGTGGGACCAGGGGGAACACTGAAGCTTTCTTT. This translates into CASSGTRGNTEAFF.

The CDR3 bases are TGTGCCAGCAGCTTAGCAGCGGGTAACAAGAGACAGTACTTC. Its protein product is CASSLAAGNKRQYF. The chain combines TRBV7-9 with TRBJ2-5, with D perhaps matching TRBD2 (6 bases). Germline CDR1 SEHNR, CDR2 FQNEAQ (reference sequence). The CDR3 is 14 amino acids. Trimming left V 0 bases short and J 11 bases short, with 16 bases between. The whole variable domain, filled in from reference TRBV7-9 and TRBJ2-5, reads DTGVSQNPRHKITKRGQNVTFRCDPISEHNRLYWYRQTLGQGPEFLTYFQNEAQLEKSRLLSDRFSAERPKGSFSTLEIQRTEQGDSAMYLCASSLAAGNKRQYFGPGTRLLVL.

V gene TRBV12-3 or TRBV12-4 combines with J gene TRBJ1-2; 8 nucleotides agree with TRBD1. The CDR3 spans 14 residues. The trim removed 8 bases at V and 8 bases at J, leaving 13 bases unmatched. In nucleotides, the CDR3 is TGTGCCAGCTCCCCGGAGTGGACAGGGACAGGCTACACCTTC. This translates into CASSPEWTGTGYTF.

The CDR3, as DNA: TGTGCCAGCAGTGCGACACAGGGGGCCAACGTCCTGACTTTC. Its protein product is CASSATQGANVLTF. V gene TRBV6-5 combines with J gene TRBJ2-6; D call uncertain. The CDR3 length is 14 residues. CDR1 is MNHEY, CDR2 SVGAGI, per germline. Deletions cut 5 bases from V and 4 bases from J, with 9 bases between.

This sequence joins TRBV7-2 and TRBJ2-7; D unresolved. The germline V gene encodes CDR1 SGHTA and CDR2 FQGNSA. V was shortened by 6 bases and J by 5 bases, with 20 bases between the two germline ends. CDR3 size: 15 residues. The CDR3 bases are TGTGCCAGCAGTTATCTCGGACCCACTCGGGACGAGCAGTACTTC. Residues: CASSYLGPTRDEQYF.

There are many counts of this clonotype. The V call is TRBV20-1, the J call TRBJ2-7; D may be TRBD1 (5 bases). The V gene's germline CDR1 is DFQATT and CDR2 SNEGSKA (reference sequence). Trimming cost V 0 bases and J 2 bases, with 11 bases left between them. The CDR3 length is 14 residues. CDR3 DNA: TGCAGTGCTAGAGAGGTGGGGCTCACCTACGAGCAGTACTTC. Translation gives CSAREVGLTYEQYF.

This clonotype came up many times. The V and J genes are TRBV29-1 and TRBJ2-7; D is perhaps TRBD2 (5 bases). The CDR3 runs to 13 residues. The V end was cut by 6 bases, the J end by 2 bases, with 14 bases between. Germline lookup yields CDR1 SQVTM and CDR2 ANQGSEA. The CDR3 loop is CSVTGREPYEQYF. CDR3 nucleotides: TGCAGCGTAACCGGTAGGGAGCCCTACGAGCAGTACTTC.

CDR3 loop: CASSLGQGVQYF. DNA of the CDR3: TGTGCCAGCAGCCTTGGACAGGGGGTGCAGTACTTC. This chain connects TRBV7-3 to TRBJ2-7; 10 nucleotides line up with TRBD1. CDR1 and CDR2 (germline): SGHTA, FQGTGA. The CDR3 has 12 amino acids. With 5 bases clipped from V and 9 bases from J, the junction kept 4 bases outside the gene matches.

This chain links TRBV10-3 with TRBJ1-5; D uncertain. V was trimmed by 0 bases and J by 11 bases, leaving 17 bases between them. Per germline, CDR1 ENHRY and CDR2 SYGVKD. The CDR3 runs to 15 residues. The CDR3 here is CAISESRLEVGTQHF. CDR3 coding DNA: TGTGCCATCAGTGAGTCTCGGCTGGAGGTTGGGACCCAGCATTTT.

This clonotype was detected ten times or more. The CDR3 region has the DNA TGCAGCGTTGAGAAGAGGGGGCGGGAGCAGTACTTC. It is translated as CSVEKRGREQYF. This rearrangement joins TRBV29-1 to TRBJ2-7; TRBD1 matches at 7 bases. The CDR3 sequence is 12 residues long. Looked up from germline, CDR1 is SQVTM and CDR2 is ANQGSEA. Trimming removed 3 bases from V and 7 bases from J; junction bases left unmatched: 6.

This clonotype was counted many times. The chain carries TRBV7-9 and TRBJ1-3; unclear D gene. Trimming removed 6 bases at V and 1 base at J, with 7 bases between. The CDR3 has 13 residues. CDR1 and CDR2 from the germline V gene are SEHNR and FQNEAQ (reference sequence). The CDR3 here is CASSPDSGNTIYF. CDR3 nucleotides: TGTGCCAGCAGTCCGGATTCTGGAAACACCATATATTTT. Variable domain in full (rest from reference TRBV7-9 and TRBJ1-3): DTGVSQNPRHKITKRGQNVTFRCDPISEHNRLYWYRQTLGQGPEFLTYFQNEAQLEKSRLLSDRFSAERPKGSFSTLEIQRTEQGDSAMYLCASSPDSGNTIYFGEGSWLTVV.

This clonotype turned up a few times. The rearrangement uses TRBV20-1 and TRBJ1-5; possibly TRBD1 for D (6 bases). Germline V gives CDR1 DFQATT, CDR2 SNEGSKA (reference sequence). The CDR3 sequence is 14 residues long. V lost 6 bases, J lost 7 bases, and 19 bases lay in between. CDR3 amino acids: CSATDGTIQQPQHF. The CDR3 nucleotides read TGCAGTGCCACGGACGGGACAATTCAACAGCCCCAGCATTTT.